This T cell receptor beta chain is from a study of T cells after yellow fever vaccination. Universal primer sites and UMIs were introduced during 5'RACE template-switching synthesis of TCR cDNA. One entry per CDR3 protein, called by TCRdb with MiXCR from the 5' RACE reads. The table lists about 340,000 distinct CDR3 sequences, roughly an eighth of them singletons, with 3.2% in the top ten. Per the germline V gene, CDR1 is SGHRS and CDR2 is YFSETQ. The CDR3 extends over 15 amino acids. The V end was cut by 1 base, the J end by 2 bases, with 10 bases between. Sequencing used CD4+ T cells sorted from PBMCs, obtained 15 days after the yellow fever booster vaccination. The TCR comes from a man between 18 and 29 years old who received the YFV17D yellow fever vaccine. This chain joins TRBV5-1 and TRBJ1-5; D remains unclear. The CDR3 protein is CASSLSTGGNQPQHF. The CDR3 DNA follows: TGCGCCAGCAGCTTGTCTACCGGGGGCAATCAGCCCCAGCATTTT.